The clone carrying this T cell receptor beta chain was counted a single time. Both 60 Vbeta primers and 13 Jbeta primers went into the PCR. This table comes from immunoSEQ multiplex PCR, and its TCRdb copy is limited to in-frame clones, with some not included. The sample comprises over 150,000 clones, 80% to 90% of which are singletons, and 2.4% rests with the top ten. Trimming removed 2 bases at V and 0 bases at J, with 13 bases between. The V gene's germline CDR1 is MDHEN and CDR2 SYDVKM. The CDR3 runs 17 residues. This entry comes from a study of cytomegalovirus exposure and HLA in healthy donors. The rearrangement uses TRBV28 and TRBJ2-2; possibly TRBD1 for D (6 bases). The sequence was collected from a male donor in good health and CMV-seronegative. The sequenced sample consisted of PBMCs. The CDR3 nucleotides are TGTGCCAGCAGTTTACTAAGGGACAACGCGAACACCGGGGAGCTGTTTTTT. It is translated as CASSLLRDNANTGELFF.